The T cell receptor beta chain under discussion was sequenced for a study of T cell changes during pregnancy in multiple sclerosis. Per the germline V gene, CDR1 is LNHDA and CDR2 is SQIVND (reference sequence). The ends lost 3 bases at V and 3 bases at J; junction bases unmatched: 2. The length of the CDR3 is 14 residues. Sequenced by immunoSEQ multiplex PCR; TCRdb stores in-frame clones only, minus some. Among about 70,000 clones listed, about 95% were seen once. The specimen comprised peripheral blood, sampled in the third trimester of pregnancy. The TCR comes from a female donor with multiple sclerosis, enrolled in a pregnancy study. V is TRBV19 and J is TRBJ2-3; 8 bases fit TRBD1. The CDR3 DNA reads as TGTGCCAGTAGTATCCGACAGGGGACAGATACGCAGTATTTT. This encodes CASSIRQGTDTQYF.